This TCR beta chain emerged from a study of T-cell memory formation after mild COVID-19. This clonotype was observed a handful of times. One entry per CDR3 protein results from TCRdb running MiXCR on the 5' RACE reads. The sample shows approximately 250,000 distinct CDR3 sequences, 15% to 20% of them seen only once. This clonotype was sampled from a man aged 18 to 30 who had mild COVID-19 (a few samples of this study predate the infection). Cell type and time point are not known. The material sequenced was PBMCs or a T cell subset sorted from them (not recorded which).

CDR3 loop: CASSLGADEQYF. CDR3 DNA: TGTGCCAGCAGCTTAGGAGCTGACGAGCAGTACTTC. The gene calls are TRBV7-9 and TRBJ2-7; D remains unclear. The CDR3 has 12 residues. Trimming took 1 base from V and 5 from J, leaving 6 bases between them. The germline V gene encodes CDR1 SEHNR and CDR2 FQNEAQ (reference sequence).